Each of the 21 T cell receptor beta chains below was sequenced from the same sample in a study of breast tumors, draining lymph nodes, adjacent tissues. The lymph nodes were axillary draining lymph nodes from breast cancer patients. MiXCR, applied by TCRdb to the multiplex PCR reads, yields one record per CDR3 protein. This sample has 180,000 or so distinct CDR3 sequences, with around 33% found just once. Sequencing was carried out using axillary lymph node tissue. The source of these receptors is a female donor with breast cancer. Some clones in this sample may be carry-over from other donors' samples.

The rearrangement uses TRBV10-3 and TRBJ2-2, with 9 bases matching TRBD2. The length of the CDR3 is 22 residues. V lost 0 bases, J lost 8 bases, and 25 bases stayed unmatched. Germline assignment: CDR1 ENHRY and CDR2 SYGVKD. In DNA form, the CDR3 reads TGTGCCATCAGTGAGTCGAAGACGGCAAACTCCGGGACTAGCTATCCCCCGGGGGAGCTGTTTTTT. Its protein is CAISESKTANSGTSYPPGELFF.

A note on this clonotype: Mismatch with germline at one junction end may stem from a read error. This sequence joins TRBV14 and TRBJ2-7; tentatively, D is TRBD1 (5 bases). CDR3 length equals 14 residues. CDR1 and CDR2 from the germline V gene are SGHDN and FVKESK. The CDR3 DNA reads as TGTGCCAACAGCTCCTGGACAAGGGGCTACGAGCAGTACTTC. Residues: CANSSWTRGYEQYF.

At least ten counts were recorded for this clonotype. The V and J genes are TRBV5-5 and TRBJ2-3; D is uncertain. The V gene's germline CDR1 is SGHKS and CDR2 YYEKEE (reference sequence). Trimming took 0 bases from V and 0 from J, leaving 8 bases between them. This CDR3 comprises 15 residues. CDR3 sequence reads: CASSLAGPSTDTQYF. The DNA of the CDR3 is TGTGCCAGCAGCTTGGCCGGGCCTAGCACAGATACGCAGTATTTT.

This clonotype was seen ten or more times. The rearrangement joins TRBV19 to TRBJ2-1, with 8 bases fitting TRBD1. The CDR3 contains 21 residues. V was pared by 2 bases and J by 4 bases, with 22 bases of the junction left unmatched. Per germline, CDR1 LNHDA and CDR2 SQIVND (reference sequence). In DNA form, the CDR3 reads TGTGCCAGTAGTATATTGGTCGGAAGGGGACAGGCGAGAGGAGCTTACAATGAGCAGTTCTTC. Its translation: CASSILVGRGQARGAYNEQFF.

The chain recombines TRBV6-6 with TRBJ2-7; 7 positions match TRBD1. V trimming: 2 bases; J trimming: 3 bases; junction bases outside the gene matches: 4. Germline V gene sequence: CDR1 MNHNY, CDR2 SVGAGI (reference sequence). This CDR3 region has 14 residues. CDR3 in DNA: TGTGCCAGCAGTTACAGACAGGGAGTCTACGAGCAGTACTTC. Translation gives CASSYRQGVYEQYF.

This clonotype was counted ten times or more. The DNA of the CDR3 is TGCGCCAGCAGCTCTTCCTCGGCGGGGTTGGGGGGGATCTACGAGCAGTACTTC. Residues: CASSSSSAGLGGIYEQYF. V usage is TRBV5-1 and J usage is TRBJ2-7; 7 bases fit TRBD2. CDR3 length: 18 amino acids. Germline V gene lookup returns CDR1 SGHRS and CDR2 YFSETQ. Unmatched junction bases numbered 18, after V lost 3 bases and J lost 3 bases.

This clonotype occurred many times. It may be a read error: a sequence one base away is much more abundant. V gene TRBV12-3 or TRBV12-4 combines with J gene TRBJ1-2, with D unclear. V gave up 3 bases and J gave up 3 bases, with 2 bases separating them. The CDR3 consists of 11 residues. DNA for the CDR3: TGTGCCAGCAGTTTCTACTATGGCTACACCTTC. It specifies CASSFYYGYTF.

This clonotype showed up many times. The V gene is TRBV6-6, the J gene TRBJ2-7; D is possibly TRBD2 (7 bases). CDR3 length equals 15 residues. Germline V lookup: CDR1 MNHNY, CDR2 SVGAGI (reference sequence). Trimming stripped 6 bases from V and 3 bases from J, with 18 bases between. In DNA form, the CDR3 reads TGTGCCAGCAGGAGGCCGTCAGGGGAGGGCTACGAGCAGTACTTC. Its translation: CASRRPSGEGYEQYF.

This clonotype came up many times. The J gene is TRBJ1-6, the V gene TRBV30; 8 positions agree with TRBD1. Per the germline V gene, CDR1 is GTSNPN and CDR2 is SVGIG (reference sequence). This CDR3 spans 15 amino acids. Losses at the gene ends were 7 bases for V and 2 bases for J; bases not matched to a gene: 7. DNA for the CDR3: TGTGCCTACCATGGACAGGGCGCCTATAATTCACCCCTCCACTTT. This sequence encodes CAYHGQGAYNSPLHF.

The V call is TRBV11-2, the J call TRBJ2-1; possibly TRBD1 or TRBD2 for D (5 bases each). The germline V and J ends were trimmed by 5 bases and 12 bases, with 20 bases remaining between them. The CDR3 consists of 14 residues. Looked up from germline, CDR1 is SGHAT and CDR2 is FQNNGV. The CDR3 is CASSPGSSTDTQFF. DNA of the CDR3: TGTGCCAGCAGCCCAGGGTCTAGCACAGATACGCAGTTCTTC.

This clonotype was recorded a few times. This may stem from a read error, because a much larger clone lies one nucleotide away. No conserved phenylalanine or tryptophan is present at the end of the CDR3, so a read error is the likely explanation. The rearrangement joins TRBV7-9 to TRBJ1-2, with TRBD1 matching over 8 bases. There are 14 residues in the CDR3. The V gene end was trimmed by 6 bases and the J gene end by 0 bases; junction bases not matched to a gene: 3. Germline CDR1 and CDR2: SEHNR and FQNEAQ (reference sequence). The CDR3 loop reads CASSSTGANYGYTL. CDR3 DNA: TGTGCCAGCAGTTCGACAGGGGCTAACTATGGCTACACCCTC.

This clonotype was detected ten times or more. The chain couples TRBV4-2 to TRBJ1-5, with a possible D match to TRBD1 (5 bases). This CDR3 is built from 18 residues. Trimming took 0 bases from V and 2 from J, leaving 17 bases between them. Germline lookup yields CDR1 LGHNA and CDR2 YNFKEQ. The CDR3 here is CASSQDGGTRRGNQPQHF. CDR3 bases: TGTGCCAGCAGCCAAGACGGGGGTACGCGGAGGGGCAATCAGCCCCAGCATTTT.

With regard to this clonotype: A single base separates this from a much larger clone, so it may be a read error. The CDR3 DNA follows: TGTGCCAGCAGCTTACCCGGAATCCCCACAGATACGCAGTATTTT. Translated, it gives CASSLPGIPTDTQYF. The chain links TRBV13 to TRBJ2-3; D is unclear. Germline-derived CDR1 and CDR2 are PRHDT and FYEKMQ (reference sequence). The CDR3 runs 15 residues. V lost 2 bases, J lost 2 bases, and 11 bases lay in between.

There are a few counts of this clonotype. A much larger clone lies a single base off, so this may be a read error. The chain employs TRBV10-3 and TRBJ2-5; the D gene is possibly TRBD1 (6 bases). The CDR3 totals 13 residues. Germline CDR1 and CDR2: ENHRY and SYGVKD. Here the CDR3 DNA reads TGTGCCATTCAGGACAGAATGGGAGAGACCCAGTGCTTC. Protein sequence: CAIQDRMGETQCF.

This clonotype was seen a few times. This chain connects TRBV27 to TRBJ2-1, with 8 bases identical to TRBD1. Germline loops: CDR1 MNHEY, CDR2 SMNVEV (reference sequence). The CDR3 is 15 residues long. J gave up 6 bases and V 5 bases, and 9 bases lay outside the gene matches. CDR3 sequence (DNA): TGTGCCAGCAGTCCCGCAGGGGGCGCAGGCAATGAGCAGTTCTTC. Protein product: CASSPAGGAGNEQFF.

This sequence joins TRBV7-8 and TRBJ2-7; D possibly matches TRBD1 or TRBD2 (7 bases each). In germline, CDR1 is SGHVS, CDR2 FQNEAQ. The CDR3 has 15 residues. Trimming took 4 bases from V and 6 from J, leaving 19 bases between them. CDR3 residues: CASSSGGGLEAEQYF. DNA for the CDR3: TGTGCCAGCAGCTCAGGGGGGGGGCTCGAGGCCGAGCAGTACTTC.

This clonotype was counted at least ten times. The DNA of the CDR3 is TGTGCCAGCAGTCCTCGGACAGGGGACGAGACCCAGTACTTC. It is translated as CASSPRTGDETQYF. The V and J genes are TRBV6-6 and TRBJ2-5, with 9 bases fitting TRBD1. The CDR3 loop spans 14 amino acids. J gave up 5 bases and V 5 bases, and 6 bases lay outside the gene matches. Germline lookup yields CDR1 MNHNY and CDR2 SVGAGI (reference sequence).

To note about this clonotype: A much larger clonotype is one base distant, so this may be a read error. The J gene is TRBJ2-2, the V gene TRBV14, with 10 bases identical to TRBD2. CDR1 is SGHDN, CDR2 FVKESK, per germline. CDR3 length: 14 residues. In DNA form, the CDR3 reads TGTGCCAGCGCCAGCGGGAGGGCCTCCGGGGAGCTGCTTTTT. Protein: CASASGRASGELLF.

This clonotype has a count of ten or more. The chain has TRBV4-2 and TRBJ2-1; 10 bases fit TRBD2. After removal of 0 bases from V and 6 bases from J, the junction contained 5 bases not matched to a gene. This CDR3 is 16 amino acids long. CDR1 is LGHNA, CDR2 YNFKEQ, per germline. CDR3 nucleotides: TGTGCCAGCAGCCAAGAAATAGCGGGGGGCCTCAATGAGCAGTTCTTC. This codes for CASSQEIAGGLNEQFF.

This clonotype has a count of ten or more. The chain carries TRBV10-1 and TRBJ2-3; 10 bases are a match to TRBD1. CDR3 length: 15 residues. V gave up 3 bases and J gave up 5 bases; unmatched junction bases: 5. Germline CDR1 is WNHNN and CDR2 is SYGVQD (reference sequence). CDR3 DNA sequence: TGCGCCAGCAGTGATGCGGGACAGGGGTTAGATACGCAGTATTTT. Encoded protein: CASSDAGQGLDTQYF.

The chain recombines TRBV4-2 with TRBJ2-7; possibly TRBD1 or TRBD2 for D (5 bases each). Looked up from germline, CDR1 is LGHNA and CDR2 is YNFKEQ. The V end lost 0 bases, the J end lost 0 bases, and 12 bases lay between the germline ends. The CDR3 loop spans 16 amino acids. CDR3 protein: CASSQDGAESSYEQYF. The DNA of the CDR3 is TGTGCCAGCAGCCAAGACGGGGCGGAGAGCTCCTACGAGCAGTACTTC.